The next 14 T cell receptor beta chains were all read from a single sample in a study of cytomegalovirus exposure and HLA in healthy donors. Both 60 Vbeta primers and 13 Jbeta primers went into the PCR. Libraries were prepared by immunoSEQ multiplex PCR; TCRdb keeps only in-frame clonotypes and omits some of them. The sample carries 90,000 to 150,000 clones, 74% recorded once. The sequenced sample consisted of PBMCs. Receptor source: a human donor in good health.

The V and J genes are TRBV7-6 and TRBJ2-3; D not resolved. Germline-derived CDR1 and CDR2 are SGHVS and FNYEAQ. CDR3 length: 13 amino acids. Deletions cut 5 bases from V and 6 bases from J, with 12 bases between. DNA of the CDR3: TGTGCCAGCAGCGATGGCGGTCCGGATACGCAGTATTTT. Protein product: CASSDGGPDTQYF.

This clone was observed a few times. The chain employs TRBV7-2 and TRBJ2-3; TRBD2 matches at 7 bases. Germline CDR1 and CDR2: SGHTA and FQGNSA. Losses at the gene ends were 5 bases for V and 1 base for J; bases not matched to a gene: 6. The length of the CDR3 is 15 residues. CDR3 amino acids: CASSPSGTRTDTQYF. Written as DNA, the CDR3 is TGTGCCAGCAGCCCCAGCGGGACGCGCACAGATACGCAGTATTTT.

The chain combines TRBV6-6 with TRBJ2-7; weak D call: TRBD2 (5 bases). Trimming removed 0 bases from V and 6 bases from J, with 15 bases in between. The CDR3 runs to 15 residues. CDR1 and CDR2 from the germline V gene are MNHNY and SVGAGI (reference sequence). Here the CDR3 DNA reads TGTGCCAGCAGTTACTCGATTCGGACTTCGGGCGAGCAGTACTTC. Residues: CASSYSIRTSGEQYF.

The chain recombines TRBV29-1 with TRBJ2-7, with 8 bases fitting TRBD1. The J segment lost 0 bases and the V segment lost 7 bases, leaving 5 bases of the junction unmatched. The germline gives CDR1 SQVTM, CDR2 ANQGSEA. The CDR3 sequence is 13 residues long. The CDR3 sequence is CSAQGAHSYEQYF. Here the CDR3 DNA reads TGCAGCGCCCAGGGGGCCCACTCCTACGAGCAGTACTTC.

The CDR3 spells CASSNQGNYGYTF. The CDR3, as DNA: TGTGCCAGCAGTAATCAGGGGAACTATGGCTACACCTTC. The chain couples TRBV6-6 to TRBJ1-2; D possibly corresponds to TRBD1 (6 bases). Trimming stripped 5 bases from V and 2 bases from J, with 9 bases between. Germline lookup yields CDR1 MNHNY and CDR2 SVGAGI (reference sequence). CDR3 length: 13 residues.

The rearrangement joins TRBV19 to TRBJ1-2; possibly TRBD1 for D (5 bases). Germline-derived CDR1 and CDR2 are LNHDA and SQIVND (reference sequence). The V and J ends lost 0 bases and 13 bases respectively, with 15 bases between them. The CDR3 has 13 residues. The CDR3 bases are TGTGCCAGTAGTATAGAACAGGCCTCCGAGTGCACCTTC. Its protein product is CASSIEQASECTF.

V is TRBV28 and J is TRBJ2-5; D is unclear. CDR1 is MDHEN, CDR2 SYDVKM, per germline. CDR3 length: 12 amino acids. Trimming cost V 3 bases and J 5 bases, with 7 bases left between them. The CDR3 here is CASSLSRETQYF. The CDR3 coding sequence is TGTGCCAGCAGTTTGTCCCGGGAGACCCAGTACTTC.

The table lists this clone with a few counts. The chain couples TRBV21-1 to TRBJ1-5. TRBV21-1 is a listed pseudogene. The CDR3 contains 14 residues. This chain's CDR3 is CASRRGGMDQPQHF. CDR3 nucleotides: TGTGCCAGTAGAAGGGGGGGTATGGATCAGCCCCAGCATTTT.

This clone has more than one count but fewer than ten. V gene TRBV7-9 combines with J gene TRBJ2-1; D not resolved. With 1 base removed from V and 6 bases from J, the gap between germline ends came to 16 bases. This CDR3 is built from 16 residues. Germline lookup yields CDR1 SEHNR and CDR2 FQNEAQ (reference sequence). The CDR3 nucleotides are TGTGCCAGCAGCTTAGAGCCTCGGTCACGCGGCAATGAGCAGTTCTTC. It codes for CASSLEPRSRGNEQFF. Full variable domain (outside the CDR3, taken from reference TRBV7-9 and TRBJ2-1): DTGVSQNPRHKITKRGQNVTFRCDPISEHNRLYWYRQTLGQGPEFLTYFQNEAQLEKSRLLSDRFSAERPKGSFSTLEIQRTEQGDSAMYLCASSLEPRSRGNEQFFGPGTRLTVL.

This clone was observed a single time. V is TRBV7-3 and J is TRBJ2-3, with D perhaps matching TRBD1 (6 bases). The V end was cut by 2 bases, the J end by 4 bases, with 13 bases between. CDR1 SGHTA and CDR2 FQGTGA come from the germline V gene. This CDR3 contains 15 residues. CDR3 sequence (DNA): TGTGCCAGCAGCTTACTGACAGGCGGCGCAGATACGCAGTATTTT. Its protein product is CASSLLTGGADTQYF.

The chain joins TRBV19 to TRBJ1-6; D gene ambiguous. The CDR3 is 16 amino acids. Trimming left V 5 bases short and J 10 bases short, with 21 bases between. Germline CDR1 LNHDA, CDR2 SQIVND (reference sequence). This CDR3 reads CASSVTQTRIESPLHF. CDR3 nucleotide sequence: TGTGCCAGTAGTGTAACCCAAACCAGGATAGAATCACCCCTCCACTTT.

The chain has TRBV28 and TRBJ1-5; 7 bases map to TRBD1. The CDR3 consists of 15 residues. In germline, CDR1 is MDHEN, CDR2 SYDVKM. The V and J ends lost 6 bases and 6 bases, in that order; junction bases with no gene match: 11. The CDR3 region has the DNA TGTGCCAGCAGCCAAAGACAGGGAGGTTTTCAGCCCCAGCATTTT. This codes for CASSQRQGGFQPQHF.

The rearrangement links TRBV7-9 to TRBJ2-1, with D tentatively TRBD1 (6 bases). Per germline, CDR1 SEHNR and CDR2 FQNEAQ (reference sequence). The CDR3 is 17 amino acids. V was trimmed by 0 bases and J by 2 bases, leaving 14 bases between them. The CDR3 spells CASSLAITGTTYNEQFF. CDR3 DNA sequence: TGTGCCAGCAGCTTAGCGATTACAGGGACCACCTACAATGAGCAGTTCTTC.

This rearrangement joins TRBV4-2 to TRBJ2-5; the match to TRBD2 covers 11 bases. The J call is doubtful: the DNA matches TRBJ2-7 better. Per the germline V gene, CDR1 is LGHNA and CDR2 is YNFKEQ. The CDR3 sequence is 15 residues long. CDR3 nucleotide sequence: TGTGCCAGCAGCCAAGATACTAGCGGGAGTTACGAGCAGTACTTC. Its protein is CASSQDTSGSYEQYF.